This T cell receptor beta chain was identified during a study of T cells in localized non-small cell lung cancer. Study-wide findings and caveats: Only one tumor region was sequenced, so heterogeneity remains possible.

Generated by immunoSEQ multiplex PCR, the TCRdb table keeps only in-frame clones and is missing some. The sample records around 25,000 clones, less than 90% being singletons. In regard to this clone: Its antigen remains unknown.

This CDR3 spans 16 amino acids. Trimming cost V 0 bases and J 0 bases, with 10 bases left between them. CDR1 and CDR2 from the germline V gene are SGDLS and YYNGEE. The sample was peripheral blood, taken before any cancer treatment. The gene calls are TRBV9 and TRBJ1-3; D gene uncertain. This TCR was sampled from a woman between 35 and 75 years old with stage I lung adenocarcinoma. The CDR3 loop is CASSVATRSSGNTIYF. CDR3 bases: TGTGCCAGCAGCGTAGCAACCAGATCCTCTGGAAACACCATATATTTT.